This TCR beta chain emerged from a study of PD-1 blockade in classical Hodgkin lymphoma. Across the study: Intravenous nivolumab at 3 mg/kg was given to patients every 2 weeks. The study's findings and limits: Complete responders showed a baseline diversity that resembled the diversity of newly diagnosed patients. Compared with healthy donors, newly diagnosed patients reportedly showed lower baseline TCR diversity.

Of note for this clone: Its antigen is unknown.

Trimming left V 0 bases short and J 2 bases short, with 9 bases between. This CDR3 is built from 14 residues. CDR1 is SGHRS, CDR2 YFSETQ, per germline. The time point: cycle 4 day 1 (C4D1), after 6 weeks of nivolumab. With no exception, relapse followed autologous stem cell transplantation in all patients, and brentuximab vedotin exposure varied. Negative selection with magnets was how CD8+ T cells were isolated from the thawed PBMCs. Responses achieved at best were complete response, partial response or progressive disease. Data came from immunoSEQ multiplex PCR; TCRdb stores just in-frame clones and leaves some out. The sample yields about 20,000 clones, more than 75% seen once.

This chain joins TRBV5-1 and TRBJ2-7; D gene uncertain. The sequence was obtained from a human donor with classical Hodgkin lymphoma. The material was CD8+ T cells from blood, obtained before the fourth cycle of nivolumab. This CDR3 is CASSLVGTTYEQYF. As DNA, the CDR3 is TGCGCCAGCAGCTTGGTAGGAACCACCTACGAGCAGTACTTC. Drawing the rest from reference TRBV5-1 and TRBJ2-7, the complete variable domain is KAGVTQTPRYLIKTRGQQVTLSCSPISGHRSVSWYQQTPGQGLQFLFEYFSETQRNKGNFPGRFSGRQFSNSRSEMNVSTLELGDSALYLCASSLVGTTYEQYFGPGTRLTVT.